This is a list of T cell receptor beta chains from one sample in a study of T-cell memory formation after mild COVID-19. A single record per CDR3 protein comes from TCRdb applying MiXCR to the 5' RACE reads. Altogether 450,000 or so distinct CDR3 sequences are present, approximately 25% being singletons, with the ten largest covering around 13%. What was sequenced was PBMCs or a T cell subset sorted from them (not recorded which). These receptors all come from an adult woman who had mild COVID-19 (a few samples of this study predate the infection). Cell type and time point are not known. The CDR3 runs from the conserved cysteine through the conserved F or W. The D gene is left open where the match is weak. Not all rows give a size; the values are once, few, many and, for expanded clones, a class.

CDR3aa	CDR3nt	v_gene	d_gene	abundance	j_gene
CASSTRTSGSFYEQYF	TGTGCCAGCAGCACCCGGACTAGCGGTAGCTTTTACGAGCAGTACTTC	TRBV3-1	TRBD2	.	TRBJ2-7
CSASVGSAMNTEAFF	TGCAGTGCCTCAGTGGGAAGTGCGATGAACACTGAAGCTTTCTTT	TRBV20-1	.	.	TRBJ1-1
CASRDGTGSDTGELFF	TGTGCCAGCAGGGACGGGACAGGGTCGGACACCGGGGAGCTGTTTTTT	TRBV12-3/TRBV12-4	TRBD1	.	TRBJ2-2
CASSSSVEQYF	TGTGCCAGCAGCTCGTCCGTCGAGCAGTACTTC	TRBV7-2	.	.	TRBJ2-7
CASSPVVAGDANEQYF	TGTGCCAGCAGCCCTGTGGTAGCGGGAGATGCAAACGAGCAGTACTTC	TRBV7-9	TRBD2	.	TRBJ2-7
CATSDFRGTEAFF	TGTGCCACCAGTGATTTCAGGGGCACTGAAGCTTTCTTT	TRBV24-1	.	few	TRBJ1-1
CASSFFWNREDGTGELFF	TGTGCCAGCAGCTTTTTTTGGAACAGGGAGGACGGCACCGGGGAGCTGTTTTTT	TRBV7-8	.	many	TRBJ2-2
CASSPRRNPDTQYF	TGTGCCAGCAGTCCTCGGAGGAACCCTGATACGCAGTATTTT	TRBV2	.	.	TRBJ2-3
CASSLGVAGEGELFF	TGTGCCAGCAGTTTAGGGGTAGCGGGAGAAGGGGAGCTGTTTTTT	TRBV27	TRBD2	few	TRBJ2-2
CASSLAEGSLSYEQYF	TGCGCCAGCAGCTTGGCCGAAGGGAGTTTATCCTACGAGCAGTACTTC	TRBV5-1	.	.	TRBJ2-7
CATSRDDAEALIDEQYF	TGTGCCACCAGCAGAGATGACGCGGAGGCCCTAATCGACGAGCAGTACTTC	TRBV15	.	.	TRBJ2-7
CASSNARGLNTEAFF	TGTGCCAGCAGCAACGCGAGGGGTCTGAACACTGAAGCTTTCTTT	TRBV6-2/TRBV6-3	.	.	TRBJ1-1
CASSPSGLYEQYF	TGTGCCAGCAGCCCAAGCGGGCTCTACGAGCAGTACTTC	TRBV7-9	.	.	TRBJ2-7
CACPRQGEIFSGELFF	TGTGCCTGCCCAAGACAGGGCGAAATCTTTTCCGGGGAGCTGTTTTTT	TRBV30	TRBD1	.	TRBJ2-2
CSASGTAYTGELFF	TGCAGTGCTAGTGGGACAGCTTACACCGGGGAGCTGTTTTTT	TRBV20-1	TRBD1	few	TRBJ2-2
CASSQGGISTDTQYF	TGCGCCAGCAGCCAGGGGGGTATTAGCACAGATACGCAGTATTTT	TRBV4-3	.	many	TRBJ2-3
CASSQVLSSGGAGGELFF	TGTGCCAGCAGCCAAGTCCTCTCTAGCGGGGGGGCCGGCGGGGAGCTGTTTTTT	TRBV3-1	TRBD2	.	TRBJ2-2
CASSGRGALNTEAFF	TGTGCCAGCAGTGGGCGGGGGGCTTTGAACACTGAAGCTTTCTTT	TRBV12-3/TRBV12-4	.	.	TRBJ1-1
CASSSGNTPLNEQFF	TGCGCCAGCAGCTCGGGGAATACTCCCCTGAATGAGCAGTTCTTC	TRBV5-1	.	few	TRBJ2-1
CASSLLAGGVNEQFF	TGTGCCAGCAGCCTCCTAGCGGGGGGCGTCAATGAGCAGTTCTTC	TRBV3-1	TRBD2	.	TRBJ2-1
CATSGKGGREDTQYF	TGTGCCACCAGTGGTAAGGGAGGGCGCGAAGATACGCAGTATTTT	TRBV24-1	TRBD2	few	TRBJ2-3
CASSVKPLETQYF	TGTGCCAGCAGCGTGAAGCCTTTGGAGACCCAGTACTTC	TRBV9	.	.	TRBJ2-5
CASSSGKQGASTDTQYF	TGTGCCAGCAGCTCCGGCAAACAGGGGGCCAGCACAGATACGCAGTATTTT	TRBV7-9	TRBD1	many	TRBJ2-3
CASSFSGTPSTDTQYF	TGTGCCAGCAGCTTTTCCGGGACACCGAGCACAGATACGCAGTATTTT	TRBV7-2	.	.	TRBJ2-3
CASSLIYGRRTYNEQFF	TGTGCCAGCAGCTTAATTTACGGGCGACGGACCTACAATGAGCAGTTCTTC	TRBV11-1	.	few	TRBJ2-1
CASSQDLGRDTQYF	TGTGCCAGCAGCCAAGACCTCGGGAGAGATACGCAGTATTTT	TRBV3-1	.	many	TRBJ2-3
CASSLDSLAGTSGTGELFF	TGTGCCAGCAGCTTAGATTCGCTAGCGGGTACCTCTGGCACCGGGGAGCTGTTTTTT	TRBV7-9	TRBD2	few	TRBJ2-2
CASSLWDRSNTGELFF	TGTGCCAGCAGCTTGTGGGACAGATCGAACACCGGGGAGCTGTTTTTT	TRBV5-4	TRBD1	few	TRBJ2-2
CATSRDRILAGDNEQFF	TGTGCCACCAGCAGAGATCGGATACTAGCGGGGGACAATGAGCAGTTCTTC	TRBV15	TRBD2	few	TRBJ2-1
CAGRGQGWDEQFF	TGTGCCGGCCGGGGACAGGGTTGGGATGAGCAGTTCTTC	TRBV7-9	TRBD1	.	TRBJ2-1
CASSWLADTQYF	TGTGCCAGCAGCTGGCTAGCGGATACGCAGTATTTT	TRBV5-5	.	few	TRBJ2-3
CASSLGGRGFNYGYTF	TGTGCCAGCAGCTTAGGCGGGCGAGGATTTAACTATGGCTACACCTTC	TRBV7-2	.	.	TRBJ1-2
CASCAVNNSPLHF	TGTGCCAGTTGTGCAGTTAATAATTCACCCCTCCACTTT	TRBV19	.	.	TRBJ1-6
CASSGADSSGPGDEQFF	TGTGCCAGCAGCGGTGCGGACTCATCGGGCCCCGGGGATGAGCAGTTCTTC	TRBV3-1	.	few	TRBJ2-1
CASSLGGQSEAFF	TGTGCCAGCAGCTTAGGAGGACAGAGTGAAGCTTTCTTT	TRBV7-6	.	.	TRBJ1-1
CASRPPRSLLEPPEAFF	TGCGCCAGCAGACCACCCCGCTCCCTACTAGAGCCCCCTGAAGCTTTCTTT	TRBV5-1	.	few	TRBJ1-1
CAISPTGNTIYF	TGTGCCATCAGCCCCACTGGAAACACCATATATTTT	TRBV10-3	.	few	TRBJ1-3
CASSSPRLAGAYNEQFF	TGTGCCAGCAGCTCTCCCCGACTAGCGGGGGCCTACAATGAGCAGTTCTTC	TRBV3-1	TRBD2	.	TRBJ2-1
CASSLSGTVGYTF	TGTGCCAGCAGCTTAAGCGGGACCGTAGGCTACACCTTC	TRBV7-8	.	.	TRBJ1-2
CASSQSGLVGYEQYF	TGTGCCAGCAGCCAGTCGGGCCTAGTTGGCTACGAGCAGTACTTC	TRBV3-1	.	.	TRBJ2-7
CARRRTGEETQYF	TGTGCCAGGCGACGGACTGGAGAAGAGACCCAGTACTTC	TRBV2	.	.	TRBJ2-5
CASSVGGVTSYNEQFF	TGTGCCAGCAGCGTGGGCGGGGTGACGTCCTACAATGAGCAGTTCTTC	TRBV9	.	few	TRBJ2-1
CASSPMGGNTEAFF	TGTGCCAGCAGCCCAATGGGGGGGAACACTGAAGCTTTCTTT	TRBV7-2	.	.	TRBJ1-1
CASSGRPGQGQDTQYF	TGCGCCAGCAGCGGGCGACCGGGACAGGGTCAAGATACGCAGTATTTT	TRBV5-1	TRBD1	few	TRBJ2-3
CASSRQASYEQYF	TGTGCCAGCAGTCGACAGGCCTCCTACGAGCAGTACTTC	TRBV27	.	.	TRBJ2-7
CASSLTGQGVNEQFF	TGTGCCAGCAGTCTTACGGGACAGGGCGTCAATGAGCAGTTCTTC	TRBV12-3/TRBV12-4	TRBD1	.	TRBJ2-1